These T cell receptor beta chains were read from a single sample in a study of Ad26.COV2.S vaccination and SARS-CoV-2 variants. Libraries were prepared by immunoSEQ multiplex PCR; TCRdb keeps only in-frame clonotypes and omits some of them. This sample yields about 400,000 clones, of which approximately 91% are seen a single time; 1.5% to 2% belongs to the top ten. Sequences were derived from peripheral blood, sampled in a trial of Ad26.COV2.S vaccine versus placebo. These receptors were taken from a person between 18 and 65 years old who received the Ad26.COV2.S COVID-19 vaccine or a placebo. The CDR3 runs from the conserved cysteine through the conserved F or W. Each record gives: clone size, J gene, D gene, V gene, CDR3 protein, CDR3 DNA. D genes are given only for firm matches. A clone size is listed for some rows: how often the clone was seen (once, few, many), or a class if it is expanded.

few,TRBJ1-4,TRBD1,TRBV5-1,CASSLEGQSNEKLFF,TGCGCCAGCAGCTTGGAGGGACAGTCTAATGAAAAACTGTTTTTT
NA,TRBJ2-7,NA,TRBV12-3/TRBV12-4,CASSFGLFYEQYF,TGTGCCAGCAGTTTTGGACTCTTCTACGAGCAGTACTTC
NA,TRBJ2-5,TRBD2,TRBV7-2,CASTEPGLATVRETQYF,TGTGCCAGCACCGAGCCGGGACTAGCGACTGTCCGGGAGACCCAGTACTTC
NA,TRBJ2-1,TRBD2,TRBV5-6,CASSTGLAGVQFF,TGTGCCAGCAGCACCGGGCTAGCGGGAGTGCAGTTCTTC
NA,TRBJ2-7,TRBD2,TRBV30,CACQAPGLASYEQYF,TGTGCCTGTCAGGCGCCAGGACTAGCCTCCTACGAGCAGTACTTC
NA,TRBJ2-5,TRBD2,TRBV2,CASSEPRTSGAQYF,TGTGCCAGCAGTGAACCCCGGACTAGCGGGGCCCAGTACTTC
NA,TRBJ2-7,TRBD2,TRBV5-5,CASSLALADSYEQYF,TGTGCCAGCAGCTTGGCCCTAGCGGACTCCTACGAGCAGTACTTC
NA,TRBJ2-5,NA,TRBV13,CASSSTEGSRGETQYF,TGTGCCAGCAGCTCAACGGAGGGAAGCCGGGGAGAGACCCAGTACTTC
NA,TRBJ1-1,TRBD1,TRBV10-3,CAISGPRDRADTEAFF,TGTGCCATCAGTGGCCCCAGGGACAGGGCTGACACTGAAGCTTTCTTT
NA,TRBJ1-2,TRBD1,TRBV2,CASTDEGDRAHGYTF,TGTGCCAGCACCGACGAAGGAGACAGGGCTCATGGCTACACCTTC
NA,TRBJ2-3,TRBD2,TRBV6-4,CASRLAGGRTDTQYF,TGTGCCAGTAGACTAGCGGGCGGTAGAACAGATACGCAGTATTTT
NA,TRBJ1-4,NA,TRBV12-3/TRBV12-4,CASSFRDPVKLFF,TGTGCCAGCAGTTTTAGGGACCCGGTTAAACTGTTTTTT
once,TRBJ2-7,TRBD1,TRBV9,CASSTTGEAAYEQYF,TGTGCCAGCAGCACCACAGGGGAAGCGGCCTACGAGCAGTACTTC
NA,TRBJ1-4,NA,TRBV5-1,CASSLAGRNTNEKLFF,TGCGCCAGCAGCTTGGCCGGGAGGAATACTAATGAAAAACTGTTTTTT
NA,TRBJ2-7,TRBD1,TRBV7-9,CASTPTGGNSGEQYF,TGTGCCAGCACCCCCACAGGGGGAAACTCCGGCGAGCAGTACTTC
once,TRBJ2-7,NA,TRBV28,CASSFVRGVDYEQYF,TGTGCCAGCAGTTTTGTCAGAGGTGTGGACTACGAGCAGTACTTC
NA,TRBJ2-1,NA,TRBV20-1,CSARDNEQFF,TGCAGTGCTAGGGACAATGAGCAGTTCTTC
NA,TRBJ1-4,TRBD1,TRBV5-6,CASTPGGGDEKLFF,TGTGCCAGCACCCCAGGGGGCGGGGATGAAAAACTGTTTTTT
NA,TRBJ2-7,TRBD2,TRBV7-2,CASSLVGLAGGGSYEQYF,TGTGCCAGCAGCTTAGTGGGACTAGCGGGAGGCGGGTCCTACGAGCAGTACTTC
NA,TRBJ2-2,NA,TRBV28,CASSLGHTGELFF,TGTGCCAGCAGTTTAGGGCACACCGGGGAGCTGTTTTTT
NA,TRBJ1-2,NA,TRBV10-3,CAISESGTLDGYTF,TGTGCCATCAGTGAGTCGGGGACATTAGATGGCTACACCTTC
NA,TRBJ1-5,NA,TRBV28,CASSPGGSNQPQHF,TGTGCCAGCAGCCCCGGGGGGTCAAATCAGCCCCAGCATTTT
NA,TRBJ2-6,NA,TRBV27,CASSFTGANVLTF,TGTGCCAGCAGTTTTACCGGGGCCAACGTCCTGACTTTC
NA,TRBJ1-2,NA,TRBV28,CASRRHGGRMADGYTF,TGTGCCAGCAGACGCCACGGGGGGCGAATGGCGGATGGCTACACCTTC
NA,TRBJ1-5,NA,TRBV28,CASTQGLRQPQHF,TGTGCCAGCACCCAGGGGTTGCGGCAGCCCCAGCATTTT
NA,TRBJ2-1,TRBD1,TRBV20-1,CSASDRGNEQFF,TGCAGTGCTAGTGACAGGGGCAATGAGCAGTTCTTC
NA,TRBJ2-1,NA,TRBV29-1,CSVLTRGDEQFF,TGCAGCGTCTTAACTAGGGGTGACGAGCAGTTCTTC
NA,TRBJ1-1,NA,TRBV7-9,CASSPDSLEAFF,TGTGCCAGCAGCCCAGACAGTCTTGAAGCTTTCTTT
NA,TRBJ2-7,NA,TRBV28,CASSFRELFSRSEQYF,TGTGCCAGCAGTTTCCGGGAGCTGTTTTCTCGGAGCGAGCAGTACTTC
NA,TRBJ2-7,TRBD2,TRBV28,CASSSQLAVLGEQYF,TGTGCCAGCAGTTCCCAACTAGCGGTTCTTGGTGAGCAGTACTTC
NA,TRBJ2-1,TRBD2,TRBV5-4,CASSLAAGEVNEQFF,TGTGCCAGCAGCTTGGCAGCGGGAGAAGTCAATGAGCAGTTCTTC
NA,TRBJ1-4,TRBD1,TRBV5-1,CASSFGQGAEKLFF,TGCGCCAGCAGCTTCGGACAGGGGGCTGAAAAACTGTTTTTT
NA,TRBJ1-3,TRBD1,TRBV30,CAWSYTGGPGNTIYF,TGTGCCTGGAGTTATACAGGGGGCCCCGGAAACACCATATATTTT
NA,TRBJ1-2,TRBD1,TRBV11-3,CASSLDTTGVYGYTF,TGTGCCAGCAGCTTAGACACTACAGGGGTCTATGGCTACACCTTC
NA,TRBJ2-5,NA,TRBV30,CAWRPIGGVQETQYF,TGTGCCTGGAGGCCCATTGGGGGAGTGCAAGAGACCCAGTACTTC
NA,TRBJ2-7,NA,TRBV5-1,CASSLGGRSIYEQYF,TGCGCCAGCAGCTTGGGTGGGAGGAGTATCTACGAGCAGTACTTC
NA,TRBJ1-1,NA,TRBV5-6,CASSFISSEAFF,TGTGCCAGCAGCTTCATCAGTTCTGAAGCTTTCTTT
NA,TRBJ1-4,NA,TRBV4-2,CASSQGQGSEKLFF,TGTGCCAGCAGCCAAGGGCAGGGAAGTGAAAAACTGTTTTTT
NA,TRBJ2-7,TRBD2,TRBV7-8,CASSQGLDEQYF,TGTGCCAGCAGCCAGGGACTAGACGAGCAGTACTTC
NA,TRBJ2-7,TRBD2,TRBV7-2,CASSFGTSGRTTYEQYF,TGTGCCAGCAGCTTCGGGACTAGCGGGAGGACCACCTACGAGCAGTACTTC
NA,TRBJ1-4,NA,TRBV28,CASSLKEKLFF,TGTGCCAGCAGTTTAAAGGAAAAACTGTTTTTT
once,TRBJ2-7,NA,TRBV12-3/TRBV12-4,CASSLNIYEQYF,TGTGCCAGCAGTCTCAACATCTACGAGCAGTACTTC
NA,TRBJ1-1,NA,TRBV7-2,CASSFGSTEAFF,TGTGCCAGCAGCTTTGGGTCTACTGAAGCTTTCTTT
NA,TRBJ2-5,NA,TRBV7-2,CASSFLRNQETQYF,TGTGCCAGCAGCTTCCTCCGGAACCAAGAGACCCAGTACTTC
NA,TRBJ2-1,NA,TRBV11-2,CASSPDRVLEQFF,TGTGCCAGCAGCCCCGACAGAGTCCTTGAGCAGTTCTTC
NA,TRBJ2-7,TRBD1,TRBV5-1,CASSPGQGAQGSYEQYF,TGCGCCAGCAGCCCGGGACAGGGGGCGCAGGGCTCCTACGAGCAGTACTTC
NA,TRBJ2-7,NA,TRBV14,CASSLNKWEQYF,TGTGCCAGCAGCCTGAATAAATGGGAGCAGTACTTC
NA,TRBJ2-7,NA,TRBV28,CASSLGREQQQYF,TGTGCCAGCAGTTTGGGCAGGGAGCAGCAGCAGTACTTC
NA,TRBJ1-3,NA,TRBV9,CASSPTAGNTIYF,TGTGCCAGCAGCCCCACCGCTGGAAACACCATATATTTT
NA,TRBJ2-2,TRBD2,TRBV18,CASSPPGLEIGELFF,TGTGCCAGCTCACCACCGGGACTAGAAATCGGGGAGCTGTTTTTT
NA,TRBJ1-2,NA,TRBV24-1,CATSDPGTLGYTF,TGTGCCACCAGTGATCCCGGGACGCTCGGCTACACCTTC
NA,TRBJ1-6,TRBD1,TRBV6-5,CASTRGGNNSPLHF,TGTGCCAGCACCAGGGGGGGGAATAATTCACCCCTCCACTTT